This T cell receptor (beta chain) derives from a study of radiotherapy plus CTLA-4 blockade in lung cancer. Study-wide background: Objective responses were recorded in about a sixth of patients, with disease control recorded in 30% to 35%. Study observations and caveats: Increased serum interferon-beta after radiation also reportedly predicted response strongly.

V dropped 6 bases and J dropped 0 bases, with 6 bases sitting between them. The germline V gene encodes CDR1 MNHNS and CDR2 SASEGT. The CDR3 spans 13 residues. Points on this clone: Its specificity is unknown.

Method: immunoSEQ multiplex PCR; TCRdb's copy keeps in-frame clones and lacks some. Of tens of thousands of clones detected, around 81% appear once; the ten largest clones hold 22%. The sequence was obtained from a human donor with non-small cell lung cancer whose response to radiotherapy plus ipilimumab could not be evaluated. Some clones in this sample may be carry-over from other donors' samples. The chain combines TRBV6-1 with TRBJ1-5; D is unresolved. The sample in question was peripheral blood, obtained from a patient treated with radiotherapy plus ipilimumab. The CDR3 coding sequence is TGTGCCAGCAGGACTGTTAGCAATCAGCCCCAGCATTTT. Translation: CASRTVSNQPQHF.